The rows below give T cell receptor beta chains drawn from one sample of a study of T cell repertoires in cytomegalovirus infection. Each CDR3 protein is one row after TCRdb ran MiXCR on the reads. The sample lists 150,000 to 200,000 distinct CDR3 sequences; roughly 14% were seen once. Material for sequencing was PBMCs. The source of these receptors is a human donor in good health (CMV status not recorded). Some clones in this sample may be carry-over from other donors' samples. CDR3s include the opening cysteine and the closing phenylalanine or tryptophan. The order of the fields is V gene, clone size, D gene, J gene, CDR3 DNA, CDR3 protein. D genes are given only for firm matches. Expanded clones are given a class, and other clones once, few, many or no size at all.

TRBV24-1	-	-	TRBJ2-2	TGTGCCACCAGTGACCCTCCTCCAGCGGAGGGAGCCGGGGAGCTGTTTTTT	CATSDPPPAEGAGELFF
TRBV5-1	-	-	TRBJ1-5	TGCGCCAGCAGCCCCACGACAGATAGCAATCAGCCCCAGCATTTT	CASSPTTDSNQPQHF
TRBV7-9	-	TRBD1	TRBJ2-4	TGTGCCAGCAGCCCCAAGGGGGCAGGGAACATTCAGTACTTC	CASSPKGAGNIQYF
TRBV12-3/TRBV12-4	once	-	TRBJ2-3	TGTGCCAGCAGTTTAGGTGGGGATACGCCGTATTTT	CASSLGGDTPYF
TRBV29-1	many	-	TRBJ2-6	TGCAGCGTTGTCACTGGGGCCAACGTCCTGACTTTC	CSVVTGANVLTF
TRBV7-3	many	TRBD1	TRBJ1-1	TGTGCCAGCAGCTCGACAGGGTGGACTGAAGCTTTCTTT	CASSSTGWTEAFF
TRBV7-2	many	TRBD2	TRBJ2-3	TGTGCCAGCAGCTTAGCAAGCGGGAGGTCGACAGATACGCAGTATTTT	CASSLASGRSTDTQYF
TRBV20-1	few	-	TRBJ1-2	TGCAGTGCTTATCCAGGGGCAGCTTTATCTAACTATGGCTACACCTTC	CSAYPGAALSNYGYTF
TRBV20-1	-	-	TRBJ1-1	TGCAGTGCTAGGCAGTTTGCTGAAGCTTTCTTT	CSARQFAEAFF
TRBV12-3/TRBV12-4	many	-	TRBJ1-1	TGTGCCAGCAGTACCGACCCGAACACTGAAGCTTTCTTT	CASSTDPNTEAFF
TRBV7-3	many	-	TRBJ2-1	TGTGCCAGCAGCATACGTTTTGGGGATGAGCAGTTCTTC	CASSIRFGDEQFF
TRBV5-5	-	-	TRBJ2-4	TGTGCCAGCAGCCTTTTGGGAGGGGGTCAAAACATTCAGTACTTC	CASSLLGGGQNIQYF
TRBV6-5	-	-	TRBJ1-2	TGTGCCAGCAGAGATAGGGGCTATGGCTACACCTTC	CASRDRGYGYTF
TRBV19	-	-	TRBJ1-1	TGTGCCAGTAGTATCGTCGCAGGGTTGAACACTGAAGCTTTCTTT	CASSIVAGLNTEAFF
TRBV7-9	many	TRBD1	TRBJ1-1	TGTGCCAGCAGCACACCCAGCAGGGGGCTTGAAGCTTTCTTT	CASSTPSRGLEAFF
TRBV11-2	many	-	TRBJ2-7	TGTGCCAGCAGCTACAGGTCCTACGAGCAGTACTTC	CASSYRSYEQYF
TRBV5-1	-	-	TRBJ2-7	TGCGCCAGCAGCTTGGCCTACAGCTCCTACGAGCAGTACTTC	CASSLAYSSYEQYF
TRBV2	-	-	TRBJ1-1	TGTGCCAGCAGCTTTCGACCCACTGAAGCTTTCTTT	CASSFRPTEAFF
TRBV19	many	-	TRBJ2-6	TGTGCCAGTAGCTCACAGGGCCCTGGGGCCAACGTCCTGACTTTC	CASSSQGPGANVLTF
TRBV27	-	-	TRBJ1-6	TGTGCCAGTCAACAGCAGAACTCCTATAATTCACCCCTCCACTTT	CASQQQNSYNSPLHF
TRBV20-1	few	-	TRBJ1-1	TGCAGTGCTAGAGTGGGACCTCAGAACACTGAAGCTTTCTTT	CSARVGPQNTEAFF
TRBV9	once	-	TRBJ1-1	TGTGCCAGCTCGAATGCGAGGGGATGGAACACTGAAGCTTTCTTT	CASSNARGWNTEAFF
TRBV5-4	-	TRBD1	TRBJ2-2	TGTGCCAGCAGCCCGAGAGGGGGCGACACCGGGGAGCTGTTTTTT	CASSPRGGDTGELFF
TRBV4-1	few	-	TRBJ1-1	TGCGCCAGCAGCCCAGACCGCACTGAAGCTTTCTTT	CASSPDRTEAFF
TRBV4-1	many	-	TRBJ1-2	TGCGCCAGCAGCCTAGATACCATGGATGGCTACACCTTC	CASSLDTMDGYTF
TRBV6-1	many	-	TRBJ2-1	TGTGCCAGCGGATTCTCCGAGCAGTTCTTC	CASGFSEQFF
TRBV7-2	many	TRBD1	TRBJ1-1	TGTGCCAGCAGCTTCACCACAGGGGTCAACACTGAAGCTTTCTTT	CASSFTTGVNTEAFF
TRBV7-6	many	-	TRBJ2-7	TGTGCCAGCAGCTCACAGGCCTACGAGCAGTACTTC	CASSSQAYEQYF
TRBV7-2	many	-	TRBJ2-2	TGTGCCAGCAGAATAGGGGGGACCGGGGAGCTGTTTTTT	CASRIGGTGELFF
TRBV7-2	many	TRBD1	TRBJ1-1	TGTGCCAGCAGAAGGGACAGGGGGGACACTGAAGCTTTCTTT	CASRRDRGDTEAFF
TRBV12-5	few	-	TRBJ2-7	TGTGCTAGTGGTTTGGTCACACGGGAAGGAGGGTACCCTTACGAGCAGTACTTC	CASGLVTREGGYPYEQYF
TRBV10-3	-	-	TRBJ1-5	TGTGCCATCAGTGAGTCAGACAGCAATCAGCCCCAGCATTTT	CAISESDSNQPQHF
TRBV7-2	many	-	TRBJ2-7	TGTGCCAGCAGCTTAGGACGGAAAACCTACGAGCAGTACTTC	CASSLGRKTYEQYF